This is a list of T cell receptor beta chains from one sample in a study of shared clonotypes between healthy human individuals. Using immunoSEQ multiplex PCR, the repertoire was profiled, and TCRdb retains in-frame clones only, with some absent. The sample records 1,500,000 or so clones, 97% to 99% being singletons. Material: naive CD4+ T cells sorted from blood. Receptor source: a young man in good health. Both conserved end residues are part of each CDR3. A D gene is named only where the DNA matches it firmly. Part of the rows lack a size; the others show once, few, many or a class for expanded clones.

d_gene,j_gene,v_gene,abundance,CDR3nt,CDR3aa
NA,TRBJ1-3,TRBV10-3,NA,TGTGCCATCAGTACACGGGCTCACTCTGGAAACACCATATATTTT,CAISTRAHSGNTIYF
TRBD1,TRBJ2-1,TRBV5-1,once,TGCGCCAGCAGCTCGGGACAGGGCTACAATGAGCAGTTCTTC,CASSSGQGYNEQFF
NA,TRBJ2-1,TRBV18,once,TGTGCCAGCTCACCCCCGGGAGCACCCTATACATACAATGAGCAGTTCTTC,CASSPPGAPYTYNEQFF
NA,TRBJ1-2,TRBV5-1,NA,TGCGCCAGCAGCTTGGCCCCAGGTGTTAACTATGGCTACACCTTC,CASSLAPGVNYGYTF
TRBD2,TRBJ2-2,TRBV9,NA,TGTGCCAGCAGCGTAGCGACTAGCGTTGCCCCCGGGGAGCTGTTTTTT,CASSVATSVAPGELFF
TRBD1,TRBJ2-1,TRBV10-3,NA,TGTGCCATCAGTGAGCCGAGAGGGACAGGGGGCTACAATGAGCAGTTCTTC,CAISEPRGTGGYNEQFF
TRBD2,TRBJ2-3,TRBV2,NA,TGTGCCAGCAGCGAAACTAGCGACACAGATACGCAGTATTTT,CASSETSDTDTQYF
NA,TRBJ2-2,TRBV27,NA,TGTGCCAGCAGTTCCCGACCCGGCGGGGAGCTGTTTTTT,CASSSRPGGELFF
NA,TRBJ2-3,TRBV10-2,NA,TGCGCCAGCAGTGTCGTATTGGGAGATACGCAGTATTTT,CASSVVLGDTQYF
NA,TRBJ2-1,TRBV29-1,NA,TGCAGCGTTGAAGACACAAGACTGGGTGAGCAGTTCTTC,CSVEDTRLGEQFF
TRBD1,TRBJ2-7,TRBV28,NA,TGTGCCAGCAACCGTTCCCTCAGGTTAGGGGGCATGAAGTACGAGCAGTACTTC,CASNRSLRLGGMKYEQYF
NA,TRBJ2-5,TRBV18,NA,TGTGCCAGCTCACCTCGGTCCGTTTCAGGGGAGACCCAGTACTTC,CASSPRSVSGETQYF
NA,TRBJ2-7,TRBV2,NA,TGTGCCAGCAGTGAAGTAACAGCCTACGAGCAGTACTTC,CASSEVTAYEQYF
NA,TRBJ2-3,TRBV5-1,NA,TGCGCCAGCAGCTCGGATTTGAGGGATACGCAGTATTTT,CASSSDLRDTQYF
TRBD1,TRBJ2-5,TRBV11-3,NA,TGTGCCAGCAGCATAGGGACAGGGCCCCAAGAGACCCAGTACTTC,CASSIGTGPQETQYF
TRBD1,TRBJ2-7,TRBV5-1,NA,TGCGCCAGCAGCTTACTTTATGGACAGGCCTACGAGCAGTACTTC,CASSLLYGQAYEQYF
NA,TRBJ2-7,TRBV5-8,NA,TGTGCCAGCAGCGCCCCGTTCCGGAGCCAATACGAGCAGTACTTC,CASSAPFRSQYEQYF
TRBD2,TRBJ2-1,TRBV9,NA,TGTGCCAGCAGCGACCCCGGGACTAGCTACAATGAGCAGTTCTTC,CASSDPGTSYNEQFF
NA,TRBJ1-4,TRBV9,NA,TGTGCCAGCAGCGTTGACCCGGGACGGACTAATGAAAAACTGTTTTTT,CASSVDPGRTNEKLFF
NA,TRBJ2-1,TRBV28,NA,TGTGCCAGCAGTTTTGGGGGCTGGAGCTCCTACAATGAGCAGTTCTTC,CASSFGGWSSYNEQFF
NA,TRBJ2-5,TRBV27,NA,TGTGCCAGCAGTTTGGACAGGCGGGGGGAGACCCAGTACTTC,CASSLDRRGETQYF
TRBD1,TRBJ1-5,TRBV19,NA,TGTGCCAGTTTACCTTGGACAGGGACGGGGAATCAGCCCCAGCATTTT,CASLPWTGTGNQPQHF
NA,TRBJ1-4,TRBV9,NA,TGTGCCAGCAGCGTGGGCCGGGAACCCAATGAAAAACTGTTTTTT,CASSVGREPNEKLFF
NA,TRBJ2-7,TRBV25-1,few,TGTGCCAGCAGCCCCAGGGTCGAGCAGTACTTC,CASSPRVEQYF
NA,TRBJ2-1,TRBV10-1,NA,TGCGCCAGCAGTGAGGCCAGGAGGGAGCAGTTCTTC,CASSEARREQFF